This is a list of T cell receptor beta chains from one sample in a study of blood T cells in healthy people across ages. TCRdb called the 5' RACE reads again in MiXCR, with one record for every CDR3 protein. The data show about a million distinct CDR3 sequences, approximately 49% seen once. The sequenced sample was blood. Source of these receptors: a man aged 25 to 40 in good health. CDR3s include the opening cysteine and the closing phenylalanine or tryptophan. The D gene is left open where the match is weak. Expanded clones get a size class; other rows say once, few or many, or leave the size out.

D gene,clone size,J gene,V gene,CDR3 protein,CDR3 DNA
.,.,TRBJ2-1,TRBV14,CASSQGPRYNEQFF,TGTGCCAGCAGCCAGGGCCCGCGTTACAATGAGCAGTTCTTC
.,.,TRBJ1-2,TRBV6-5,CASRGHANYGYTF,TGTGCCAGCCGGGGACACGCCAACTATGGCTACACCTTC
.,.,TRBJ2-7,TRBV4-2,CASSQDRSAYEQYF,TGTGCCAGCAGCCAAGACAGGAGCGCCTACGAGCAGTACTTC
.,.,TRBJ2-2,TRBV12-3/TRBV12-4,CASTTQGELFF,TGTGCCAGCACTACCCAAGGGGAGCTGTTTTTT
.,.,TRBJ2-1,TRBV7-2,CASRNPRDNEQFF,TGTGCCAGCCGAAACCCCAGGGACAATGAGCAGTTCTTC
TRBD1,.,TRBJ1-3,TRBV29-1,CSGIRGSGNTIYF,TGCAGCGGTATCAGGGGGTCTGGAAACACCATATATTTT
.,few,TRBJ1-5,TRBV7-2,CASSRGLSNQPQHF,TGTGCCAGCAGTAGGGGGTTGAGCAATCAGCCCCAGCATTTT
TRBD1,.,TRBJ2-5,TRBV30,CAWRSRGQRTEQYF,TGTGCCTGGAGGAGTAGGGGACAGCGTACGGAGCAGTACTTC
.,few,TRBJ2-4,TRBV6-5,CASSYSSSGVAKNIQYF,TGTGCCAGCAGTTACTCGAGTAGCGGCGTAGCCAAAAACATTCAGTACTTC
.,.,TRBJ2-3,TRBV20-1,CSARLPSRGATDTQYF,TGCAGTGCTCGCCTCCCGTCCCGGGGGGCCACAGATACGCAGTATTTT
.,.,TRBJ1-6,TRBV3-1,CASSQGTETSPLHF,TGTGCCAGCAGCCAAGGGACGGAAACATCACCCCTCCACTTT
.,.,TRBJ2-7,TRBV28,CASSSPGNNCYEQYF,TGTGCCAGCAGTTCACCAGGTAATAATTGCTACGAGCAGTACTTC
.,few,TRBJ2-7,TRBV5-1,CASGQDYSYEQYF,TGCGCCAGCGGTCAGGATTACTCCTACGAGCAGTACTTC
.,.,TRBJ1-6,TRBV28,CASGFGSPNSPLHF,TGTGCCAGCGGGTTTGGCAGCCCAAATTCACCCCTCCACTTT
.,.,TRBJ2-4,TRBV5-1,CASSLTGSSDIQYF,TGCGCCAGCAGCTTGACAGGGTCCTCAGACATTCAGTACTTC
.,.,TRBJ2-7,TRBV4-1,CASSQDLGDFNEQYF,TGCGCCAGCAGCCAAGATCTAGGGGACTTCAATGAGCAGTACTTC
TRBD2,.,TRBJ2-1,TRBV6-2/TRBV6-3,CASSSGTSGPSYNEQFF,TGTGCCAGCAGTTCGGGGACTAGCGGGCCTTCCTACAATGAGCAGTTCTTC
TRBD2,.,TRBJ2-1,TRBV6-1,CASRPMTSGLNEQFF,TGTGCCAGCAGGCCTATGACTAGCGGGCTCAATGAGCAGTTCTTC
.,.,TRBJ1-1,TRBV20-1,CSARPGNTEAFF,TGCAGTGCTAGACCGGGAAACACTGAAGCTTTCTTT
TRBD2,.,TRBJ2-1,TRBV10-3,CAIREGLGTYNEQFF,TGTGCCATCAGGGAAGGACTAGGAACCTACAATGAGCAGTTCTTC
.,few,TRBJ2-4,TRBV28,CAITSGQVAKNIQYF,TGTGCCATAACGTCTGGGCAGGTAGCCAAAAACATTCAGTACTTC
TRBD2,.,TRBJ2-7,TRBV14,CASSPPGRGNEQYF,TGTGCCAGCAGCCCTCCAGGGAGGGGAAACGAGCAGTACTTC
TRBD2,few,TRBJ2-3,TRBV4-3,CASSPPATSGEDTQYF,TGCGCCAGCAGCCCCCCGGCTACTAGCGGGGAAGATACGCAGTATTTT
TRBD1,.,TRBJ2-3,TRBV29-1,CSVVERGRRGTDTQYF,TGCAGCGTGGTAGAAAGGGGGCGCAGAGGCACAGATACGCAGTATTTT
TRBD1,.,TRBJ1-2,TRBV5-1,CASSPGPGQDGYTF,TGCGCCAGCAGCCCCGGACCCGGACAGGATGGCTACACCTTC
.,.,TRBJ1-4,TRBV29-1,CSGRLYEGAYLNEKLFF,TGCAGCGGCCGTCTATACGAAGGGGCCTACTTGAATGAAAAACTGTTTTTT
TRBD1,.,TRBJ2-1,TRBV12-3/TRBV12-4,CASRTYRGDEQFF,TGTGCCAGCAGAACCTACAGGGGCGATGAGCAGTTCTTC
.,.,TRBJ1-5,TRBV6-6,CASSYSTGVGEHF,TGTGCCAGCAGTTACTCGACAGGCGTGGGCGAGCATTTT
TRBD1,many,TRBJ1-2,TRBV29-1,CSVEGLGGMSNGYTF,TGCAGCGTTGAAGGACTAGGGGGCATGTCAAATGGCTACACCTTC
.,.,TRBJ2-2,TRBV3-1,CASSPAASTGELFF,TGTGCCAGCAGCCCCGCGGCTTCGACCGGGGAGCTGTTTTTT
.,.,TRBJ1-2,TRBV27,CAGSPQGGAYGYTF,TGTGCCGGCAGTCCTCAAGGGGGGGCCTATGGCTACACCTTC
TRBD1,.,TRBJ2-5,TRBV7-6,CASSWGQGFQETQYF,TGTGCCAGCAGCTGGGGACAGGGGTTTCAAGAGACCCAGTACTTC
TRBD1,.,TRBJ1-6,TRBV3-1,CASSQEGQGFNSPLHF,TGTGCCAGCAGCCAGGAGGGACAGGGCTTTAATTCACCCCTCCACTTT
.,once,TRBJ1-2,TRBV6-5,CASKRGAYNYGYTF,TGTGCCAGCAAGAGGGGGGCATACAACTATGGCTACACCTTC
.,.,TRBJ2-7,TRBV29-1,CSVDLGRYPYEQYF,TGCAGCGTTGACTTGGGGCGGTATCCCTACGAGCAGTACTTC
TRBD1,many,TRBJ1-2,TRBV6-4,CASSDTGQGDSGYTF,TGTGCCAGCAGTGACACAGGACAGGGGGATAGTGGCTACACCTTC